Presented here are 10 T cell receptor beta chains from one specimen sequenced in a study of T cell responses to AZD1222 COVID-19 vaccine. TCRdb's table, derived via immunoSEQ multiplex PCR, lists solely in-frame clones and lacks some. The sample has approximately 72,000 clones, roughly nine tenths seen once. This sample comprised peripheral blood, obtained 28 days after the second AZD1222 dose. These receptors all come from an adult who received the AZD1222 COVID-19 vaccine.

V and J are TRBV14 and TRBJ2-1; 9 bases are shared with TRBD2. CDR1 is SGHDN and CDR2 is FVKESK in the germline V gene. CDR3 length equals 15 residues. V dropped 5 bases and J dropped 7; count of bases not matched to a gene: 9. CDR3 DNA sequence: TGTGCCAGCAGCGCTCTAGCGGGATTGAGGAATGAGCAGTTCTTC. Translation gives CASSALAGLRNEQFF.

This clone occurred once. The V and J genes are TRBV28 and TRBJ2-5; TRBD2 is a possible D gene (6 bases). V lost 10 bases, J lost 0 bases, and 15 bases lay in between. The germline gives CDR1 MDHEN, CDR2 SYDVKM. This CDR3 is 14 amino acids long. The CDR3 sequence is CATKSGPYQETQYF. The CDR3 bases are TGTGCCACTAAGAGCGGGCCGTACCAAGAGACCCAGTACTTC. The variable domain in full, with the rest retrieved from reference TRBV28 and TRBJ2-5, is DVKVTQSSRYLVKRTGEKVFLECVQDMDHENMFWYRQDPGLGLRLIYFSYDVKMKEKGDIPEGYSVSREKKERFSLILESASTNQTSMYLCATKSGPYQETQYFGPGTRLLVL.

J is TRBJ2-1 and V is TRBV11-3; D is tentatively TRBD1 or TRBD2 (5 bases each). This CDR3 has 13 residues. V shed 4 bases and J shed 10 bases, with 14 bases lying between them. CDR1 is SGHNT and CDR2 is YENEEA in the germline V gene. The CDR3 protein is CASSSDRRGEQFF. CDR3 DNA sequence: TGTGCCAGCAGCTCCGACCGCCGGGGCGAGCAGTTCTTC.

J is TRBJ2-7 and V is TRBV12-3 or TRBV12-4; D gene ambiguous. Trimming left V 2 bases short and J 7 bases short, with 9 bases between. This CDR3 has 12 amino acids. The CDR3 nucleotides are TGTGCCAGCAGTTTAAGTACGGGTGAGCAGTACTTC. This translates into CASSLSTGEQYF.

The chain uses TRBV6-5 and TRBJ1-2; 7 bases map to TRBD1. The length of the CDR3 is 15 residues. CDR1 and CDR2 (germline): MNHEY, SVGAGI. Trimming at V came to 5 bases and at J to 10 bases, leaving 16 bases not matched to a gene. This chain's CDR3 is CASSRKSTGRGDYTF. The CDR3 nucleotides read TGTGCCAGCAGTCGAAAGTCGACAGGGCGGGGAGACTACACCTTC.

The V call is TRBV19, the J call TRBJ2-2; 7 bases agree with TRBD2. With V trimmed by 6 bases and J by 3 bases, 10 bases remained unmatched. This CDR3 is built from 16 residues. The germline CDR1 and CDR2 sequences are LNHDA and SQIVND (reference sequence). The CDR3 region is CASSKQRGWDTGELFF. In DNA form, the CDR3 reads TGTGCCAGTAGCAAACAGCGGGGTTGGGACACCGGGGAGCTGTTTTTT.

The V gene is TRBV11-2, the J gene TRBJ2-5; 10 bases line up with TRBD2. This CDR3 spans 18 amino acids. V lost 5 bases and J lost 4; bases outside the gene matches: 16. CDR1 is SGHAT and CDR2 is FQNNGV in the germline V gene. The CDR3 coding sequence is TGTGCCAGCAGCCGCGTGGGGCTAGCGGGAGCTTGGGGAGAGACCCAGTACTTC. Translating gives CASSRVGLAGAWGETQYF.

The chain carries TRBV6-4 and TRBJ2-3; D possibly corresponds to TRBD1 (5 bases). Germline V gene sequence: CDR1 MRHNA, CDR2 SNTAGT. This CDR3 has 14 residues. V gave up 3 bases and J gave up 3 bases, with 10 bases separating them. The CDR3 DNA reads as TGTGCCAGCAGTGAATCAGGGTGGACAGATACGCAGTATTTT. Translation gives CASSESGWTDTQYF.

The J gene is TRBJ2-3, the V gene TRBV9, with D possibly being TRBD2 (5 bases). In germline, CDR1 is SGDLS, CDR2 YYNGEE. This CDR3 has 15 residues. Between the trimmed V and J ends, which lost 2 bases and 0 bases, there was a span of 10 bases. CDR3 bases: TGTGCCAGCAGCGTGAGCGGAACTAGCACAGATACGCAGTATTTT. Translation gives CASSVSGTSTDTQYF.

This clone was picked up a small number of times. J is TRBJ1-6 and V is TRBV7-8, with 7 bases that match TRBD1. Germline CDR1 is SGHVS and CDR2 is FQNEAQ. V shed 4 bases and J 7 bases; nucleotides not matched to a gene: 1. This CDR3 contains 13 residues. The CDR3 region is CASSWDRNSPLHF. CDR3 in DNA: TGTGCCAGCAGCTGGGACAGAAATTCACCCCTCCACTTT.